This T cell receptor beta chain was captured in a study of regulatory T cells in long-lasting Graves disease. Libraries of TCR beta came from iRepertoire HTBI primers plus Arm-PCR of CDR3 regions. Each CDR3 protein is one row after TCRdb ran MiXCR on the multiplex PCR reads. The repertoire has almost 350,000 distinct CDR3 sequences, around a fifth of them found once; the top ten carry about 29%. Regarding time point: persistent/refractory GD, antithyroid drugs over 5 years with positive TRAb. PBMC RNA was the source of the TCR library. American Thyroid Association guidelines were used to diagnose Graves' disease. This clonotype has at least ten counts. Germline V gene data show CDR1 as MNHNS and CDR2 as SASEGT. This CDR3 contains 14 residues. Trimming pared 5 bases from V and 7 bases from J, leaving 17 bases between.

Sample: peripheral blood mononuclear cells (PBMCs), taken when the disease was refractory, from a patient treated with antithyroid drugs. This sequence was found in a female donor with Graves disease. This chain joins TRBV6-1 and TRBJ2-5; tentative D call: TRBD2 (5 bases). The CDR3 DNA reads TGTGCCAGCAGTCCCGCGGGTGACTTCGGGACCCAGTACTTC. Translating gives CASSPAGDFGTQYF.